Listed below are T cell receptor beta chains from one sample, sequenced in a study of CD8+ T cells in alopecia areata. Some clones are missing from TCRdb's copy, which holds only in-frame ones; the method was immunoSEQ multiplex PCR. The sample contains more than 110,000 clones, 82% of which appear only once. This specimen was CD8+ T cells sorted from blood, taken at week 4, from a patient treated with tofacitinib. Every receptor here comes from a human donor with alopecia areata. Each CDR3 is given with its conserved first and last residue. The D gene is left open where the match is weak. A row's size may be missing; if present it is once, few, many or a size class.

j_call d_call v_call clone_size cdr3_nt cdr3_aa
TRBJ2-1 - TRBV19 few TGTGCCAGTAGCGCACTAGACTGGGGCGGTGAGCAGTTCTTC CASSALDWGGEQFF
TRBJ1-5 TRBD1 TRBV19 - TGTGCCAGTAGTACCTCCGGGACAGGGGTTCGTCAGCCCCAGCATTTT CASSTSGTGVRQPQHF
TRBJ1-5 TRBD1 TRBV19 - TGTGCCAGTAGGACAGGGGATGGTCCCCAGCATTTT CASRTGDGPQHF
TRBJ2-7 - TRBV12-5 - TGTGCTAGTGGTCAGGGCTTAGTGTGGGAGCAGTACTTC CASGQGLVWEQYF
TRBJ2-1 - TRBV19 once TGTGCCAGTAGTACCACAAATAAGAATGAGCAGTTCTTC CASSTTNKNEQFF
TRBJ2-1 - TRBV12-5 few TGTGCTAGCGGTAATAGTCCTTACAATGAGCAGTTCTTC CASGNSPYNEQFF
TRBJ2-3 - TRBV18 - TGTGCCAGCTCACCAGAGGACACAGATACGCAGTATTTT CASSPEDTDTQYF
TRBJ2-5 TRBD2 TRBV5-6 once TGTGCTCGGGGGGAAGAGACCCAGTACTTC CARGEETQYF
TRBJ1-1 TRBD1 TRBV5-6 once TGTGCCAGCAGCATAGGACAGGGGGCTTCTGAAGCTTTCTTT CASSIGQGASEAFF
TRBJ2-7 - TRBV5-1 - TGCGCCAGCAGCTTAGATGGGGAAAGCTCCTACGAGCAGTACTTC CASSLDGESSYEQYF
TRBJ2-3 TRBD2 TRBV7-8 - TGTGCCAGCAGCATCCGGACTAGCGGGGGTCGTGATACGCAGTATTTT CASSIRTSGGRDTQYF
TRBJ2-7 TRBD1 TRBV23-1 - TGCGCCAGCAGTCAATCGGGTGAGGGACAGACCTCCTACGAGCAGTACTTC CASSQSGEGQTSYEQYF
TRBJ2-5 - TRBV7-8 - TGTGCCAGCAGCTCCTCGCTGCAGGAGGCAGACCAAGAGACCCAGTACTTC CASSSSLQEADQETQYF
TRBJ1-5 - TRBV10-3 - TGTGCCATCAGTGAATCTTGGGCCAGCAATCAGCCCCAGCATTTT CAISESWASNQPQHF
TRBJ2-1 TRBD2 TRBV7-9 - TGTGCCAGCAGCCCCCCGCCCCCCCGGGGGGCCTACAATGAGCAGTTCTTC CASSPPPPRGAYNEQFF
TRBJ2-2 - TRBV7-6 - TGTGCCAGCAGCGCGCCCTCCCGAATCGGACCGATCGCCGGGGAGCTGTTTTTT CASSAPSRIGPIAGELFF
TRBJ2-7 - TRBV7-2 - TGTGCCAGCACCTTTTCTCCCGGAAACTACGAGCAGTACTTC CASTFSPGNYEQYF
TRBJ2-3 - TRBV6-6 - TGTGCCAGCAGTTACTCGTGGGGCGACACAGATACGCAGTATTTT CASSYSWGDTDTQYF
TRBJ2-1 TRBD2 TRBV7-9 few TGTGCCAGCAGTTCGGGACTAGGGGTCGATGAGCAGTTCTTC CASSSGLGVDEQFF
TRBJ1-2 - TRBV29-1 once TGCAGCGTTCCTCAGAACTATGGCTACACCTTC CSVPQNYGYTF
TRBJ2-7 - TRBV29-1 - TGCAGCGTTGAAGGACGGGTGGGGCACGAGCAGTACTTC CSVEGRVGHEQYF
TRBJ1-2 TRBD1 TRBV5-1 - TGCGCCAGCAGCCTTTCGACAGGGGTCGACGGCTACACCTTC CASSLSTGVDGYTF
TRBJ2-3 - TRBV5-1 - TGCGCCAGCAGCTTGGAGGCAGGGGTCACAGATACGCAGTATTTT CASSLEAGVTDTQYF
TRBJ2-1 TRBD2 TRBV29-1 - TGCAGCGTTGCAGGACTAGCGGGGAGATCTCCCTACAATGAGCAGTTCTTC CSVAGLAGRSPYNEQFF
TRBJ2-1 TRBD1 TRBV5-1 - TGCGCCAGCAGCTCCGGGACAGGGAACTACAATGAGCAGTTCTTC CASSSGTGNYNEQFF
TRBJ2-1 - TRBV7-2 few TGTGCCGTAGAGGGGTCCTCGAGAGGAAATGAGCAGTTCTTC CAVEGSSRGNEQFF
TRBJ1-1 TRBD1 TRBV7-2 - TGTGCCAGCAGCTACGACGCTCCCGGGACAGGCACTGAAGCTTTCTTT CASSYDAPGTGTEAFF